This T cell receptor beta chain is from a study of shared clonotypes between healthy human individuals. Regarding the study as a whole: Naive subsets usually exceeded memory subsets in estimated richness. A limitation of the genetic and exposure-history diversity represented arose from few donors. Deeper or shallower sequencing was expected to change how clonotypes are shared among donors.

V lost 1 base to trimming and J lost 2 bases, with 18 bases between them. CDR1 SGHRS and CDR2 YFSETQ come from the germline V gene. CDR3 length equals 17 residues. Sequencing was performed with immunoSEQ multiplex PCR; in TCRdb, only in-frame clones are kept and a portion is missing. The table lists 2 million or so clones, 85% to 95% of them singletons. About this clone: Its antigen remains unknown.

It was into CD45RA+ naive and CD45RA-negative memory subsets that the CD4+ cells were split. The chain carries TRBV5-1 and TRBJ2-5, with D unclear. Source material: naive CD4+ T cells sorted from blood. As for subset: CD45RA+ positively selected. The sequence was obtained from a man aged 18 to 29 in good health. The CDR3 protein is CASSLFLPDQTQETQYF. CDR3 DNA sequence: TGCGCCAGCAGCTTGTTTTTGCCGGACCAGACACAAGAGACCCAGTACTTC. Together with reference TRBV5-1 and TRBJ2-5, the CDR3 gives the full variable domain: KAGVTQTPRYLIKTRGQQVTLSCSPISGHRSVSWYQQTPGQGLQFLFEYFSETQRNKGNFPGRFSGRQFSNSRSEMNVSTLELGDSALYLCASSLFLPDQTQETQYFGPGTRLLVL.